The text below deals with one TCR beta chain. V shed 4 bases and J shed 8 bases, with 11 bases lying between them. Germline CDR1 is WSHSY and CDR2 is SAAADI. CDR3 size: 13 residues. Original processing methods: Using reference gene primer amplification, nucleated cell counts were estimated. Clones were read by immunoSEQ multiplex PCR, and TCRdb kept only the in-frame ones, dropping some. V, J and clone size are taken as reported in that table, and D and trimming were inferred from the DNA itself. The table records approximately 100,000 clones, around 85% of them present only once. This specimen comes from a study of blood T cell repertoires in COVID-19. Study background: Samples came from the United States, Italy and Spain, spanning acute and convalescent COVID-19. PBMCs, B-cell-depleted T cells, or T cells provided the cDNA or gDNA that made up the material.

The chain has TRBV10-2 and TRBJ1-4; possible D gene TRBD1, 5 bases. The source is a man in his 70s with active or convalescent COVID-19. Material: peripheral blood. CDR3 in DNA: TGCGCCAGCAGTGCGGGGGGAACAGAAAAACTGTTTTTT. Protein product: CASSAGGTEKLFF.